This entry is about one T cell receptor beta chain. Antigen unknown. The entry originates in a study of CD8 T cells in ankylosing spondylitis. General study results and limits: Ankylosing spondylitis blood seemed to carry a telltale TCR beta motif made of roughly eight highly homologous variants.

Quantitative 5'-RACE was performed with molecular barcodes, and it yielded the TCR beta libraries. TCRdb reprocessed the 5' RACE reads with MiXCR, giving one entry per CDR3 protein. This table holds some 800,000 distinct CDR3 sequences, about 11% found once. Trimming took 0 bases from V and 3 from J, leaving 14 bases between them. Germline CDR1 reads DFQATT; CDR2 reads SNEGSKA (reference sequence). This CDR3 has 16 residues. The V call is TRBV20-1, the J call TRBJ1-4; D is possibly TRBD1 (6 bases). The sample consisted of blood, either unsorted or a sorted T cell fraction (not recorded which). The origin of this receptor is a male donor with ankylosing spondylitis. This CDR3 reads CSARDIAGGPNEKLFF. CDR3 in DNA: TGCAGTGCTAGAGATATAGCGGGGGGCCCTAATGAAAAACTGTTTTTT.